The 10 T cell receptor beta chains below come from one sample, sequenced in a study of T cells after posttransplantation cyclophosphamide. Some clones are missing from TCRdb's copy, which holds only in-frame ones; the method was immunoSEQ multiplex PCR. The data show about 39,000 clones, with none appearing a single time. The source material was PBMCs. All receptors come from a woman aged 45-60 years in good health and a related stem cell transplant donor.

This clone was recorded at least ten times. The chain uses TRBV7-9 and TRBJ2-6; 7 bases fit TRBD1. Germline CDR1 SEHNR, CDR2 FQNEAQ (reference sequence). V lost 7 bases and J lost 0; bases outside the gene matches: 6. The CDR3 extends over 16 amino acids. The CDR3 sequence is CASTGQVSSGANVLTF. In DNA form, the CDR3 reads TGTGCCAGCACTGGACAGGTTTCCTCTGGGGCCAACGTCCTGACTTTC.

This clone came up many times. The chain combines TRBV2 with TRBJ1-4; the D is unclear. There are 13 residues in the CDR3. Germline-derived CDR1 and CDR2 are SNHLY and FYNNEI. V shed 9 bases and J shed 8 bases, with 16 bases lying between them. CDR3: CASLTGIREKLFF. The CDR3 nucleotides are TGTGCCAGTCTCACGGGGATACGGGAAAAACTGTTTTTT.

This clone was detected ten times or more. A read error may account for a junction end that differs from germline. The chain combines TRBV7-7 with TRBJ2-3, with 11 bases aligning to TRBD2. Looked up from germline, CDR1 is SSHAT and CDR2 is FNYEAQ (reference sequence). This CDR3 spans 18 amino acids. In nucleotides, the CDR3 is TGTGCTAGCAGCCCACTAGCGGGGGCCACCAGCGGCACAGATACGCAGTATTTT. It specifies CASSPLAGATSGTDTQYF.

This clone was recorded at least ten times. CDR3 nucleotides: TGTGCCAGCAGCTTAGGTAGTCCACTTTACAATGAGCAGTTCTTC. It translates to CASSLGSPLYNEQFF. The rearrangement joins TRBV7-2 to TRBJ2-1; D is unclear. Looked up from germline, CDR1 is SGHTA and CDR2 is FQGNSA. V shed 1 base and J shed 4 bases, with 11 bases lying between them. The length of the CDR3 is 15 residues. The complete variable domain, with remaining parts taken from reference TRBV7-2 and TRBJ2-1, reads GAGVSQSPSNKVTEKGKDVELRCDPISGHTALYWYRQSLGQGLEFLIYFQGNSAPDKSGLPSDRFSAERTGGSVSTLTIQRTQQEDSAVYLCASSLGSPLYNEQFFGPGTRLTVL.

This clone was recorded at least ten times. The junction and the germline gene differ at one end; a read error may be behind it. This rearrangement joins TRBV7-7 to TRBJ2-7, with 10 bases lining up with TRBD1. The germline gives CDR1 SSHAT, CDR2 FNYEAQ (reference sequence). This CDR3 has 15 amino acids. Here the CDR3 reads CASSPGPGQGFEQYF. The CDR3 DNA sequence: TGTGCTAGCAGCCCGGGCCCGGGACAGGGGTTCGAGCAGTACTTC.

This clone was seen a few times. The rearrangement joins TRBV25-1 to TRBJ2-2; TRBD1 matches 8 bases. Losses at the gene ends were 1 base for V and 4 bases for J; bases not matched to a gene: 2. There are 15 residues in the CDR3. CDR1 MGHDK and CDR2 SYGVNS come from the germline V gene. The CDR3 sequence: CASSEWTGPTGELFF. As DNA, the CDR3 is TGTGCCAGCAGTGAATGGACAGGGCCCACCGGGGAGCTGTTTTTT.

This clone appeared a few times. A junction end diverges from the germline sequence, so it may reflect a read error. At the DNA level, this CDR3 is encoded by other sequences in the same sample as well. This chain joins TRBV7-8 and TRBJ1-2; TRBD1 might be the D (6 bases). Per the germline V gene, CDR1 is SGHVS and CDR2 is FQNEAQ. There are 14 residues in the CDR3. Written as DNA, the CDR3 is TGCGCCAGCAGCTTAGGGGGGGGAAACTATGGCTACACCTTC. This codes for CASSLGGGNYGYTF.

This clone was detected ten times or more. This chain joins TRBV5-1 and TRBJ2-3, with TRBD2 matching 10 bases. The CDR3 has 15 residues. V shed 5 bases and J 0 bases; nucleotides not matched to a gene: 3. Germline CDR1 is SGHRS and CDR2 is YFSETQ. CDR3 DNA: TGCGCCAGCAGTAGCGGGGGGTCTAGCACAGATACGCAGTATTTT. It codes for CASSSGGSSTDTQYF.

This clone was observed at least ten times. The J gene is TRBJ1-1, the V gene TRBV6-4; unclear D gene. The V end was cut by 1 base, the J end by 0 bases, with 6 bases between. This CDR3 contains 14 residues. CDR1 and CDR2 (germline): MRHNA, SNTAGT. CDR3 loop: CASSDYSLNTEAFF. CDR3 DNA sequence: TGTGCCAGCAGTGACTACAGCTTGAACACTGAAGCTTTCTTT.

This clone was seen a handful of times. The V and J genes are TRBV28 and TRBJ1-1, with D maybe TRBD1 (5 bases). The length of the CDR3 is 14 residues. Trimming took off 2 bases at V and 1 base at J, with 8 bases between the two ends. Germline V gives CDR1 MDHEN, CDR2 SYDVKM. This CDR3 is CASSLGHSNTEAFF. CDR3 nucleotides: TGTGCCAGCAGTTTAGGACACTCGAACACTGAAGCTTTCTTT.